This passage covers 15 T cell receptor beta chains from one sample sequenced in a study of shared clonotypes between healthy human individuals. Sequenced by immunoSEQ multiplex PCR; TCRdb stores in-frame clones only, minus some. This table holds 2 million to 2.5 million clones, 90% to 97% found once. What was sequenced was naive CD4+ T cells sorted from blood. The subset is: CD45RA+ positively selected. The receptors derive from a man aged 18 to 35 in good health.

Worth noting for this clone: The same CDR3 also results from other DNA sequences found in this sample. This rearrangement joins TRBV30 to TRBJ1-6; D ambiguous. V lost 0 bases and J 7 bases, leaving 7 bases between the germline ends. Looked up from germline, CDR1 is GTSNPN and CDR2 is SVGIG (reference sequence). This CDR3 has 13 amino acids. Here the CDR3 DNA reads TGTGCCTGGAGTGTTGGGAGCAATTCACCCCTCCACTTT. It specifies CAWSVGSNSPLHF.

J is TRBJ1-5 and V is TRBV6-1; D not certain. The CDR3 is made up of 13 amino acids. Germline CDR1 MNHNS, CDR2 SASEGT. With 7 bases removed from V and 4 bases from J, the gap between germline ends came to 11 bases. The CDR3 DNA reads TGTGCCAGCATAAGGTCAGAAAATCAGCCCCAGCATTTT. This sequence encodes CASIRSENQPQHF.

This CDR3 reads CASSEQVAYEQYF. The CDR3 nucleotides read TGTGCCAGCAGTGAGCAGGTCGCCTACGAGCAGTACTTC. The chain is built from TRBV6-1 and TRBJ2-7; D unresolved. The germline gives CDR1 MNHNS, CDR2 SASEGT. V lost 3 bases and J lost 2, with 8 bases in between. The CDR3 contains 13 residues.

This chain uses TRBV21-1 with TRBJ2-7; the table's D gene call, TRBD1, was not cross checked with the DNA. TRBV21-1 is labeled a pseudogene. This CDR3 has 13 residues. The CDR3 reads CATRGRFFYEQYF. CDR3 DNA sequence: TGTGCCACCAGGGGCAGGTTCTTCTACGAGCAGTACTTC.

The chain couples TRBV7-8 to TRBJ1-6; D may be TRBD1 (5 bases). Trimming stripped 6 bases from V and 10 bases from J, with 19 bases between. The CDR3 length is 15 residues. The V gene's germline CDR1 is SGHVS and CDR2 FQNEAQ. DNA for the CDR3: TGTGCCAGCAGGTCCCGGGACCAAATTTCATCACCCCTCCACTTT. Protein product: CASRSRDQISSPLHF.

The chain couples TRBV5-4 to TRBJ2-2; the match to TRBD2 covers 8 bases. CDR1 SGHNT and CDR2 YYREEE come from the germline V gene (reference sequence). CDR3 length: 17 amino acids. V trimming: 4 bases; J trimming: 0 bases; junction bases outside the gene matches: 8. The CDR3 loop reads CASSPISGTSNTGELFF. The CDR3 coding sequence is TGTGCCAGCAGCCCTATTAGCGGGACTTCGAACACCGGGGAGCTGTTTTTT.

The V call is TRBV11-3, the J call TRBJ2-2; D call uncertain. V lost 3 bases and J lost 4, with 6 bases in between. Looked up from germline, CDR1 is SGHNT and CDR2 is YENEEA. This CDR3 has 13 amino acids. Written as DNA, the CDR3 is TGTGCCAGCAGCTTGATGCCCACCGGGGAGCTGTTTTTT. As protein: CASSLMPTGELFF.

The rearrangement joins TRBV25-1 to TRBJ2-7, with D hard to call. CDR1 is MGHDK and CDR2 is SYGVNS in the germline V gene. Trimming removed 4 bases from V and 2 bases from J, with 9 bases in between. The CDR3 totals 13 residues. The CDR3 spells CASSVASAYEQYF. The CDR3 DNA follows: TGTGCCAGCAGTGTTGCCAGCGCCTACGAGCAGTACTTC.

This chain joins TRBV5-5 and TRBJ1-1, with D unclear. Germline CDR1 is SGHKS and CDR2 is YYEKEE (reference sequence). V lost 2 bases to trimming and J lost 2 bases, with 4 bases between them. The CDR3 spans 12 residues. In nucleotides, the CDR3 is TGTGCCAGCAGCTTCGGTAACACTGAAGCTTTCTTT. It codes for CASSFGNTEAFF.

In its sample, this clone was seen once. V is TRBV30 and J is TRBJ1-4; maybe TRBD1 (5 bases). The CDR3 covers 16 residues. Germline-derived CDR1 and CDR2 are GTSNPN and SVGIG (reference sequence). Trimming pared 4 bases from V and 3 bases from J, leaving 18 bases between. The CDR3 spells CAWTPMRGGANEKLFF. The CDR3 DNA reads TGTGCCTGGACCCCCATGCGGGGCGGGGCTAATGAAAAACTGTTTTTT.

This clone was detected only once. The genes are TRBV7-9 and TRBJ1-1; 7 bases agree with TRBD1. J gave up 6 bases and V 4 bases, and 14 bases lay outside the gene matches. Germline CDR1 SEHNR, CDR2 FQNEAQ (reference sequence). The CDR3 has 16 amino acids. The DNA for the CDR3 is TGTGCCAGCAGCTATACAGGGGTAGGGAGAGTGGCTGAAGCTTTCTTT. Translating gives CASSYTGVGRVAEAFF.

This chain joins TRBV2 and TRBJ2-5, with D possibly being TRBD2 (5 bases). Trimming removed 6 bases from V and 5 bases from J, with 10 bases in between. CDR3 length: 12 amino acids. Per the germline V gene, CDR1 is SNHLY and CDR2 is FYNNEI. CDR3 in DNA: TGTGCCAGCAGGAGGGAAACGGAGACCCAGTACTTC. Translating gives CASRRETETQYF.

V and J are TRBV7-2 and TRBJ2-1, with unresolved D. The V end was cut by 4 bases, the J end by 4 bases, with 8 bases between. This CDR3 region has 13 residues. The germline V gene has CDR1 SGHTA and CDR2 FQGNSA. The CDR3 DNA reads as TGTGCCAGCAGCTCGGACCAGTACAATGAGCAGTTCTTC. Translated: CASSSDQYNEQFF.

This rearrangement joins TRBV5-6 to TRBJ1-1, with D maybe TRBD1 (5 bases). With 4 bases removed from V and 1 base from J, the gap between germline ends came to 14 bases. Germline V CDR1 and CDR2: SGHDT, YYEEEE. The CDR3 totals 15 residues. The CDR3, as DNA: TGTGCCAGCAGCCCGCTAGGGACGGCGAACACTGAAGCTTTCTTT. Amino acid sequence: CASSPLGTANTEAFF.

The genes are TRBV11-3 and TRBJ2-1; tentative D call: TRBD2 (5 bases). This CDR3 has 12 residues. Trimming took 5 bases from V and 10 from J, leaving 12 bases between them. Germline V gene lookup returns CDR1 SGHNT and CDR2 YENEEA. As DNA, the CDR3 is TGTGCCAGCAGCCTTATGGGCGGGGAGCAGTTCTTC. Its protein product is CASSLMGGEQFF.